These T cell receptor beta chains were read from a single sample in a study of OX40 agonist ivuxolimab in advanced cancers. TCRdb's table, derived via immunoSEQ multiplex PCR, lists solely in-frame clones and lacks some. Of about 69,000 clones in the sample, approximately 81% are singletons; the top ten hold approximately 7.2%. Specimen: CD4+ or CD8+ T cells sorted from blood, collected in a trial of the OX40 agonist ivuxolimab. These receptor sequences come from an adult with an advanced solid tumor such as melanoma, head and neck, liver or kidney cancer. Both conserved end residues are part of each CDR3. The order of the fields is D gene, clone size, J gene, V gene, CDR3 DNA, CDR3 protein. A D gene is named only where the DNA matches it firmly. Where a row states a size, it is once, few, many or the class of an expanded clone; other rows omit it.

d_call: -
clone_size: -
j_call: TRBJ1-2
v_call: TRBV5-6
cdr3_nt: TGTGCCAGCAGCTTGGGCAGCTTAACTAACTATGGCTACACCTTC
cdr3_aa: CASSLGSLTNYGYTF

d_call: TRBD2
clone_size: -
j_call: TRBJ2-5
v_call: TRBV6-5
cdr3_nt: TGTGCCAGCAGTTACTCGAAAGCGGGGGGACAAGAGACCCAGTACTTC
cdr3_aa: CASSYSKAGGQETQYF

d_call: -
clone_size: -
j_call: TRBJ2-7
v_call: TRBV5-5
cdr3_nt: TGTGCCAGCAGCACATCCTTCGTGGGCGAGCAGTACTTC
cdr3_aa: CASSTSFVGEQYF

d_call: TRBD2
clone_size: -
j_call: TRBJ2-3
v_call: TRBV12-5
cdr3_nt: TGTGCTAGTGGTTTTAGTGTAGCGGGGGGGGATACGCAGTATTTT
cdr3_aa: CASGFSVAGGDTQYF

d_call: -
clone_size: -
j_call: TRBJ2-5
v_call: TRBV6-5
cdr3_nt: TGTGCCAGCAAGGCTAGCCCCGGGGAGACCCAGTACTTC
cdr3_aa: CASKASPGETQYF

d_call: -
clone_size: -
j_call: TRBJ2-3
v_call: TRBV28
cdr3_nt: TGTGCCAGCTTTTCTTATACGCAGTATTTT
cdr3_aa: CASFSYTQYF

d_call: -
clone_size: -
j_call: TRBJ1-6
v_call: TRBV13
cdr3_nt: TGTGCCAGCAGCTTATTGGGTAATTCACCCCTCCACTTT
cdr3_aa: CASSLLGNSPLHF

d_call: TRBD1
clone_size: -
j_call: TRBJ1-6
v_call: TRBV25-1
cdr3_nt: TGTGCCAGCAGAGTAACCGGGACAGATAATTCACCCCTCCACTTT
cdr3_aa: CASRVTGTDNSPLHF

d_call: -
clone_size: -
j_call: TRBJ2-2
v_call: TRBV19
cdr3_nt: TGTGCCAGTACCGGGACTAACACCGGGGAGCTGTTTTTT
cdr3_aa: CASTGTNTGELFF

d_call: -
clone_size: -
j_call: TRBJ2-1
v_call: TRBV27
cdr3_nt: TGTGCCAGCAGACTTAACGGGAGCCCCTCCTACAATGAGCAGTTCTTC
cdr3_aa: CASRLNGSPSYNEQFF

d_call: -
clone_size: -
j_call: TRBJ1-5
v_call: TRBV4-1
cdr3_nt: TGCGCCAGCAGCCAAGTTAAGGGAAACTGGGATCAGCCCCAGCATTTT
cdr3_aa: CASSQVKGNWDQPQHF

d_call: TRBD2
clone_size: -
j_call: TRBJ2-7
v_call: TRBV5-3
cdr3_nt: TGTGCCAGAAGCTGCGGGCTAGCGGGAGTACAGGAGCAGTACTTC
cdr3_aa: CARSCGLAGVQEQYF

d_call: TRBD1
clone_size: -
j_call: TRBJ2-7
v_call: TRBV5-4
cdr3_nt: TGTGCCAGCAGCCGATTCGACAGGGGCCCCTGGGAGCAGTACTTC
cdr3_aa: CASSRFDRGPWEQYF

d_call: -
clone_size: -
j_call: TRBJ2-2
v_call: TRBV9
cdr3_nt: TGTGCCAGCAGCGTAGCTTTAGCGACCGGGGAGCTGTTTTTT
cdr3_aa: CASSVALATGELFF

d_call: -
clone_size: -
j_call: TRBJ2-7
v_call: TRBV7-2
cdr3_nt: TGTGCCAGCAGCTTAAGAAGGGGTAGGGGATCCTACGAGCAGTACTTC
cdr3_aa: CASSLRRGRGSYEQYF

d_call: -
clone_size: -
j_call: TRBJ1-1
v_call: TRBV6-6
cdr3_nt: TGTGCCAGCACCTTTTCTAGAGCCGGGGGCACTGAAGCTTTCTTT
cdr3_aa: CASTFSRAGGTEAFF

d_call: -
clone_size: once
j_call: TRBJ1-5
v_call: TRBV4-2
cdr3_nt: TGTGCCAGCAGCCAATTTTATAGCAATCAGCCCCAGCATTTT
cdr3_aa: CASSQFYSNQPQHF

d_call: -
clone_size: -
j_call: TRBJ1-1
v_call: TRBV7-2
cdr3_nt: TGTGCCAGCAGGCCTGGGACACCCACTGAAGCTTTCTTT
cdr3_aa: CASRPGTPTEAFF

d_call: TRBD1
clone_size: many
j_call: TRBJ2-7
v_call: TRBV14
cdr3_nt: TGTGCCAGCAGAGAAGGGGGCCACAACTCCTACGAGCAGTACTTC
cdr3_aa: CASREGGHNSYEQYF

d_call: -
clone_size: -
j_call: TRBJ1-2
v_call: TRBV4-2
cdr3_nt: TGTGCCAGCAGCAACCGGGCCTATGGCTACACCTTC
cdr3_aa: CASSNRAYGYTF

d_call: -
clone_size: -
j_call: TRBJ2-5
v_call: TRBV14
cdr3_nt: TGTGCCAGCAGCCAAGACTCAGGGGGGGGGACACGAGAGACCCAGTACTTC
cdr3_aa: CASSQDSGGGTRETQYF

d_call: TRBD2
clone_size: -
j_call: TRBJ2-2
v_call: TRBV19
cdr3_nt: TGTGCCAGTACCTTTGGGACTAGCGGGGCGGGCGGGGAGCTGTTTTTT
cdr3_aa: CASTFGTSGAGGELFF

d_call: -
clone_size: -
j_call: TRBJ2-1
v_call: TRBV5-4
cdr3_nt: TGTGCCAGCAGCTACCCACCAAATGAGCAGTTCTTC
cdr3_aa: CASSYPPNEQFF

d_call: TRBD2
clone_size: -
j_call: TRBJ2-1
v_call: TRBV4-1
cdr3_nt: TGCGCCAGCAGCCAACCATTCTCGGTAGCGGGAGGTTTAGGTGAGCAGTTCTTC
cdr3_aa: CASSQPFSVAGGLGEQFF

d_call: -
clone_size: -
j_call: TRBJ2-5
v_call: TRBV2
cdr3_nt: TGTGCCAGCAGTGAATACGGCGAAGAGACCCAGTACTTC
cdr3_aa: CASSEYGEETQYF

d_call: -
clone_size: -
j_call: TRBJ2-1
v_call: TRBV7-3
cdr3_nt: TGTGCCAGCAGCCCACAGGCTCGCGGGCCCCTTTACAATGAGCAGTTCTTC
cdr3_aa: CASSPQARGPLYNEQFF

d_call: -
clone_size: -
j_call: TRBJ2-7
v_call: TRBV9
cdr3_nt: TGTGCCAGCAGCGTAGAATGGGGGGTTTCCTACGAGCAGTACTTC
cdr3_aa: CASSVEWGVSYEQYF

d_call: -
clone_size: -
j_call: TRBJ2-7
v_call: TRBV6-5
cdr3_nt: TGTGCCAGCAGTTACAGGTTTAGCTCCTACGAGCAGTACTTC
cdr3_aa: CASSYRFSSYEQYF

d_call: -
clone_size: -
j_call: TRBJ2-1
v_call: TRBV7-6
cdr3_nt: TGTGCCAGCAGCCAGAGTCGGGAGCAGTTCTTC
cdr3_aa: CASSQSREQFF

d_call: -
clone_size: -
j_call: TRBJ2-7
v_call: TRBV18
cdr3_nt: TGTGCCAGCTCACCCGGTGAGAGAGGGGAACATCAACGATATGTGCAGTACTTC
cdr3_aa: CASSPGERGEHQRYVQYF

d_call: -
clone_size: -
j_call: TRBJ1-1
v_call: TRBV25-1
cdr3_nt: TGTGCCAGCAGTGCCCGTTTTGAGGGGGGCACTGAAGCTTTCTTT
cdr3_aa: CASSARFEGGTEAFF

d_call: TRBD1
clone_size: -
j_call: TRBJ1-1
v_call: TRBV29-1
cdr3_nt: TGCAGCGTTGTGGGGGGCAGGGGGAAACCTGAAGCTTTCTTT
cdr3_aa: CSVVGGRGKPEAFF

d_call: TRBD2
clone_size: -
j_call: TRBJ2-5
v_call: TRBV27
cdr3_nt: TGTGCCAGCAGCTCGGAAAGACTAGCGGCTGTAGAGACCCAGTACTTC
cdr3_aa: CASSSERLAAVETQYF

d_call: -
clone_size: -
j_call: TRBJ2-7
v_call: TRBV7-2
cdr3_nt: TGTGCCAGCAGCTTGCCGGGGCCCTACGAGCAGTACTTC
cdr3_aa: CASSLPGPYEQYF

d_call: -
clone_size: -
j_call: TRBJ2-1
v_call: TRBV7-2
cdr3_nt: TGTGCCAGCAGCTTAAGTAGGGGGTGGGGTACCAATGAGCAGTTCTTC
cdr3_aa: CASSLSRGWGTNEQFF